This entry is about one T cell receptor beta chain. The sample belongs to a study of blood T cell repertoires in COVID-19. Study context: Acute-phase and convalescent COVID-19 samples originated in the United States, Italy and Spain. Sources were T cells, B-cell-depleted T cells, or PBMCs; the material itself was cDNA or gDNA.

Germline CDR1 reads LNHDA; CDR2 reads SQIVND (reference sequence). This CDR3 is built from 13 residues. J was trimmed by 4 bases and V by 7 bases; bases with no gene match: 1. In the study's own analysis: Reference gene primer amplification yielded estimated nucleated cell counts. TCRdb's copy holds only in-frame clones and misses some; the assay was immunoSEQ multiplex PCR. The V and J calls and the clone size are those of that table, but D and trimming were determined from the DNA. This sample has under 200,000 clones, with approximately 84% found just once. The chain employs TRBV19 and TRBJ1-6, with 7 bases that match TRBD1. Material: peripheral blood. The TCR originated in a middle-aged man who had recovered from COVID-19. CDR3 nucleotide sequence: TGTGCCAGTAAGGGACAGTATAATTCACCCCTCCACTTT. It translates to CASKGQYNSPLHF.